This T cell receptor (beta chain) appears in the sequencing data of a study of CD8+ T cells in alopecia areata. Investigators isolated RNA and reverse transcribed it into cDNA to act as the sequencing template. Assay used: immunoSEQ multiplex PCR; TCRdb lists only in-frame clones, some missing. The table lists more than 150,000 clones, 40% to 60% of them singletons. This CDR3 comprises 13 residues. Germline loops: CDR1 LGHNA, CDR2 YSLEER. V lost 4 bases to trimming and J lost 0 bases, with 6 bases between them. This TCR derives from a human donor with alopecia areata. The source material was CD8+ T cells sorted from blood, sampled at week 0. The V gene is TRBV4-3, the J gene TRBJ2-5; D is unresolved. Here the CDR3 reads CASSPSYQETQYF. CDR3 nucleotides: TGCGCCAGCAGCCCATCATACCAAGAGACCCAGTACTTC.